This T cell receptor beta chain was identified during a study of T cell repertoires in cytomegalovirus infection (dated by TCRdb to between 2019 and 2020). For context, the study as a whole: Donor HLA type was relevant to the analysis, as public TCR beta signatures indicated carriage of CMV infection together with the matching HLA type. Points the paper makes about the study in general: In both this cohort and an independent cohort of 300 to 450 donors, the cumulative frequency of public TCR beta family members distinguished carriers of CMV infection plus the relevant HLA type. The ex vivo response was dominated by HLA-C-restricted CMV-specific TCR beta clonotypes, which also provided the single most frequent clonotype in two of eight donors.

The CDR3 holds 15 amino acids from the cysteine to the phenylalanine. Only CDR3 DNA is held: 45 bases, read in frame from base 1. The trim is 6 bases for V and 5 bases for J, with a gap of 18 bases between the germline ends. Sequenced using an Illumina HiSeq 1500. TCRdb's own reprocessing of the public reads used fastp at Q25 and MiXCR and kept productive beta chains. Rows matching on CDR3 protein sequence are summarized as one entry with the most common DNA and genes. The sample has 350,000 to 450,000 distinct CDR3 sequences on record, 15% to 20% of them singletons. The ten largest clones represent approximately 10% of the sample. The count of this clonotype is one. Its antigen remains unidentified. A much larger clone lies one base from this, so it may be a read error.

The sequence came from a human donor in good health (CMV status not recorded). Some clones in this sample may be carry-over from other donors' samples. The rearrangement combines TRBV12-3 or TRBV12-4 with TRBJ2-3; TRBD1 is perhaps the D gene, given 5 matching bases. Sequencing input: PBMCs. The bases read TGTGCCAGCAGCCGAAAAGGGGCAACACAAGATACGCAGTATTTT. It translates as CASSRKGATQDTQYF.